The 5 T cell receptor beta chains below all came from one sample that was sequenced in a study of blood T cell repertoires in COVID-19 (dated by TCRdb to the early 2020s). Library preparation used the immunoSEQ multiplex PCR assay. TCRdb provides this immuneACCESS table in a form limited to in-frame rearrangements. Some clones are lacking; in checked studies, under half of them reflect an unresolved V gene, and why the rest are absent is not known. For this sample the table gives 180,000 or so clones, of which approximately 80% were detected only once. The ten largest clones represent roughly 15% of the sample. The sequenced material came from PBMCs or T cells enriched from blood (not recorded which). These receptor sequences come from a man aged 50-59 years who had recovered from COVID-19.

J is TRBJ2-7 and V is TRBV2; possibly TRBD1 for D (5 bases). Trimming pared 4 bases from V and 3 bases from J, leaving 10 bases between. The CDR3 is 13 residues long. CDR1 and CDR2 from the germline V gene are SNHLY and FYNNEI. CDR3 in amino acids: CASSVIRGYEQYF. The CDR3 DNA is TGTGCCAGCAGTGTAATTAGGGGCTACGAGCAGTACTTC.

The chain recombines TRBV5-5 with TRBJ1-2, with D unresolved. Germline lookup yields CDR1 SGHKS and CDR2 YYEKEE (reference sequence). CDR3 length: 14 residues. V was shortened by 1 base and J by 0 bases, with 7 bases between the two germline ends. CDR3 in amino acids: CASSLHPSNYGYTF. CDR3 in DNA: TGTGCCAGCAGCTTGCATCCATCTAACTATGGCTACACCTTC.

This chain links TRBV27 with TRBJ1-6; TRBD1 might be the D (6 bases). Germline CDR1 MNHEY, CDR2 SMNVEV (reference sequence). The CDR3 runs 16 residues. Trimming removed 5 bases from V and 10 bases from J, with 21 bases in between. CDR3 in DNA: TGTGCCAGCAGTCTCGGAACAGGGAGCTTGGGCTCACCCCTCCACTTT. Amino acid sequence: CASSLGTGSLGSPLHF.

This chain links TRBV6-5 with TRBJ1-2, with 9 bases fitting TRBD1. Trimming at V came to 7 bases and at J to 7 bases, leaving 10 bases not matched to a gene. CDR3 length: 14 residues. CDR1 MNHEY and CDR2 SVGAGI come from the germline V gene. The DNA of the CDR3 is TGTGCCAGCACCAATTACAGGGGGCAAGGTGGCTACACCTTC. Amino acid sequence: CASTNYRGQGGYTF.

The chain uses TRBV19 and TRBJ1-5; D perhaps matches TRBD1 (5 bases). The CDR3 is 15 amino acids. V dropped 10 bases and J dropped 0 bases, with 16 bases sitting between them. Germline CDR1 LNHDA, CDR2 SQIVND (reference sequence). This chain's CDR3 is CATTWTPNSNQPQHF. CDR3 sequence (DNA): TGTGCCACCACCTGGACACCGAATAGCAATCAGCCCCAGCATTTT.